This TCR beta chain was sequenced during a study of cytomegalovirus exposure and HLA in healthy donors. Healthy bone marrow donors formed the donor group. 60 Vbeta and 13 Jbeta primers were used in PCR. Assay used: immunoSEQ multiplex PCR; TCRdb lists only in-frame clones, some missing. The sample includes approximately 270,000 clones, over 70% of them seen just once. The study's findings and limits: The authors assumed roughly uniform sequencing depth across donors for presence/absence analyses.

Germline V gives CDR1 MNHEY, CDR2 SVGAGI. CDR3 length: 14 amino acids. Trimming shortened V by 0 bases and J by 5 bases, and 10 bases separated the two germline ends. This clone was observed once. No antigen is known for it. The V call is TRBV6-5, the J call TRBJ1-2; no clear D. The source material was PBMCs. The clonotype was recovered from a girl under 10 years old in good health and CMV-seronegative. The CDR3 DNA is TGTGCCAGCAGTTACTCAGGAGAACAATATGGCTACACCTTC. Its translation: CASSYSGEQYGYTF.